These T cell receptor beta chains were read from a single sample in a study of T-cell memory formation after mild COVID-19. TCRdb reprocessed the 5' RACE reads via MiXCR and lists one record per CDR3 protein. The sample holds around 370,000 distinct CDR3 sequences, over 20% seen once. The material sequenced was PBMCs or a T cell subset sorted from them (not recorded which). The receptors derive from an adult woman who had mild COVID-19 (a few samples of this study predate the infection). Cell type and time point are not known. Each CDR3 is given with its conserved first and last residue. The order of the fields is J gene, V gene, D gene, CDR3 length, clone size, CDR3 DNA, CDR3 protein. A D gene is named only where the DNA matches it firmly. Where a row states a size, it is once, few, many or the class of an expanded clone; other rows omit it.

J gene: TRBJ1-1; V gene: TRBV20-1; D gene: NA; CDR3 length: 10; clone size: NA; CDR3 DNA: TGCAGTGTAGGAGGGACTGAAGCTTTCTTT; CDR3 protein: CSVGGTEAFF
J gene: TRBJ1-2; V gene: TRBV12-3/TRBV12-4; D gene: NA; CDR3 length: 12; clone size: few; CDR3 DNA: TGTGCCAGCAGGCGGGACAACTATGGCTACACCTTC; CDR3 protein: CASRRDNYGYTF
J gene: TRBJ1-1; V gene: TRBV7-8; D gene: TRBD1; CDR3 length: 13; clone size: many; CDR3 DNA: TGTGCCAGCAGCTGGGACAGGAACACTGAAGCTTTCTTT; CDR3 protein: CASSWDRNTEAFF
J gene: TRBJ2-3; V gene: TRBV20-1; D gene: NA; CDR3 length: 14; clone size: NA; CDR3 DNA: TGCAGTGCTAGAGATAAGGCAGGGGCAGATACGCAGTATTTT; CDR3 protein: CSARDKAGADTQYF
J gene: TRBJ2-4; V gene: TRBV25-1; D gene: TRBD1; CDR3 length: 13; clone size: few; CDR3 DNA: TGTGCCAGCAGTGAATCCGGACAGGGGGCTGGGAACTTC; CDR3 protein: CASSESGQGAGNF
J gene: TRBJ2-1; V gene: TRBV20-1; D gene: TRBD1; CDR3 length: 11; clone size: few; CDR3 DNA: TGCAGTGCTCCGAGGACAGGGCAGCAGTTCTTC; CDR3 protein: CSAPRTGQQFF
J gene: TRBJ1-1; V gene: TRBV5-1; D gene: NA; CDR3 length: 15; clone size: NA; CDR3 DNA: TGCGCCAGCAGCCCCACGGCAGGGATAAACACTGAAGCTTTCTTT; CDR3 protein: CASSPTAGINTEAFF
J gene: TRBJ1-1; V gene: TRBV6-5; D gene: NA; CDR3 length: 13; clone size: NA; CDR3 DNA: TGTGCCAGCAGACAGGGTTGGGTCACTGAAGCTTTCTTT; CDR3 protein: CASRQGWVTEAFF
J gene: TRBJ1-5; V gene: TRBV20-1; D gene: TRBD1; CDR3 length: 12; clone size: NA; CDR3 DNA: TGCAGTGCTTGGACAGGGGATCAGCCCCAGCATTTT; CDR3 protein: CSAWTGDQPQHF
J gene: TRBJ2-3; V gene: TRBV7-3; D gene: NA; CDR3 length: 15; clone size: NA; CDR3 DNA: TGTGCCAGCAGCTTGGTAGGGACAATCACAGATACGCAGTATTTT; CDR3 protein: CASSLVGTITDTQYF
J gene: TRBJ1-2; V gene: TRBV12-3/TRBV12-4; D gene: TRBD1; CDR3 length: 13; clone size: few; CDR3 DNA: TGTGCCAGCAGTTCAACAGGGGTGAGTGGCTACACCTTC; CDR3 protein: CASSSTGVSGYTF
J gene: TRBJ1-3; V gene: TRBV15; D gene: TRBD1; CDR3 length: 15; clone size: NA; CDR3 DNA: TGTGCCACCAGCAGATCAAGGACAGGGGTAAACACCATATATTTT; CDR3 protein: CATSRSRTGVNTIYF
J gene: TRBJ2-5; V gene: TRBV6-5; D gene: TRBD1; CDR3 length: 14; clone size: few; CDR3 DNA: TGTGCCAGCAGGCTGACAGGGGGGTTCGAGACCCAGTACTTC; CDR3 protein: CASRLTGGFETQYF
J gene: TRBJ1-2; V gene: TRBV20-1; D gene: TRBD1; CDR3 length: 14; clone size: NA; CDR3 DNA: TGCAGTGCTACGGGGACAGGGGGTAACTATGGCTACACCTTC; CDR3 protein: CSATGTGGNYGYTF
J gene: TRBJ2-3; V gene: TRBV7-6; D gene: TRBD2; CDR3 length: 16; clone size: few; CDR3 DNA: TGTGCCAGCAGCTTATGGTCTAGCGGTAGCACAGATACGCAGTATTTT; CDR3 protein: CASSLWSSGSTDTQYF
J gene: TRBJ2-7; V gene: TRBV29-1; D gene: TRBD2; CDR3 length: 12; clone size: NA; CDR3 DNA: TGCAGCGTTCTAGCGGGAGACGGCGAGCAGTACTTC; CDR3 protein: CSVLAGDGEQYF
J gene: TRBJ2-2; V gene: TRBV18; D gene: NA; CDR3 length: 14; clone size: NA; CDR3 DNA: TGTGCCAGCTCACCGAACCCGGAGTCCGGGGAGCTGTTTTTT; CDR3 protein: CASSPNPESGELFF
J gene: TRBJ1-2; V gene: TRBV19; D gene: NA; CDR3 length: 13; clone size: NA; CDR3 DNA: TGTGCCAGTAGTATAGTTACGGCGAGCGGCTACACCTTC; CDR3 protein: CASSIVTASGYTF
J gene: TRBJ2-4; V gene: TRBV21-1; D gene: NA; CDR3 length: 19; clone size: few; CDR3 DNA: TGTGCCAGCAGCTCCCGAGAGGTGAGGGACCGCAGGATCAAAAACATTCAGTACTTC; CDR3 protein: CASSSREVRDRRIKNIQYF
J gene: TRBJ2-3; V gene: TRBV5-1; D gene: TRBD2; CDR3 length: 19; clone size: few; CDR3 DNA: TGCGCCAGCAGCTTGGAGGCGGCGGCGGGCGGGGGGTTTGGAGATACGCAGTATTTT; CDR3 protein: CASSLEAAAGGGFGDTQYF
J gene: TRBJ2-1; V gene: TRBV5-1; D gene: TRBD1; CDR3 length: 15; clone size: few; CDR3 DNA: TGCGCCAGCAGCCCGGGACAGGGAAGGGCCAATGAGCAGTTCTTC; CDR3 protein: CASSPGQGRANEQFF
J gene: TRBJ2-3; V gene: TRBV6-5; D gene: TRBD2; CDR3 length: 14; clone size: NA; CDR3 DNA: TGTGCCAGCAGATCCAATAGCGGGAGGGTGGGGCAGTATTTT; CDR3 protein: CASRSNSGRVGQYF
J gene: TRBJ2-5; V gene: TRBV5-1; D gene: NA; CDR3 length: 16; clone size: many; CDR3 DNA: TGCGCCAGCAGCCTGGGTGTCGTGGGAGCGGTGGAGACCCAGTACTTC; CDR3 protein: CASSLGVVGAVETQYF
J gene: TRBJ2-4; V gene: TRBV5-5; D gene: TRBD1; CDR3 length: 15; clone size: NA; CDR3 DNA: TGTGCCAGCAGCTGGGGACAGGGGTTACGAGACATTCAGTACTTC; CDR3 protein: CASSWGQGLRDIQYF
J gene: TRBJ1-2; V gene: TRBV7-6; D gene: TRBD1; CDR3 length: 15; clone size: NA; CDR3 DNA: TGTGCCAGCAGCTTAGGACAGGGCGGAGGGTATGGCTACACCTTC; CDR3 protein: CASSLGQGGGYGYTF